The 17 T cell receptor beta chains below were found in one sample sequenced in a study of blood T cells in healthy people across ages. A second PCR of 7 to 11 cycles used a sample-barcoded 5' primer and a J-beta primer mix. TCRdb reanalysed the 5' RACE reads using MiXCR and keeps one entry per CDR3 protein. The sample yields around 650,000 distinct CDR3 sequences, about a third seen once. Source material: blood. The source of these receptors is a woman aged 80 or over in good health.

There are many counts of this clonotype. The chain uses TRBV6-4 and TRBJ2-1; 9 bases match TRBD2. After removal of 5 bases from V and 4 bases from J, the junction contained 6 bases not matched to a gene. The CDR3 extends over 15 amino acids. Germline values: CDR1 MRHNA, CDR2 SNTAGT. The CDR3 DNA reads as TGTGCCAGCAGTAGGGGACTAGCAGGGTACAATGAGCAGTTCTTC. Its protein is CASSRGLAGYNEQFF.

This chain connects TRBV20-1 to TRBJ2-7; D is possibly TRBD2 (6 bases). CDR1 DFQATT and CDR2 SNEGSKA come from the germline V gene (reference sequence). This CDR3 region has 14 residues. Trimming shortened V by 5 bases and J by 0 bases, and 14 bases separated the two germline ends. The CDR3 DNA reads TGCAGTGCTGAGCCTAGCGATAACTCCTACGAGCAGTACTTC. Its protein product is CSAEPSDNSYEQYF.

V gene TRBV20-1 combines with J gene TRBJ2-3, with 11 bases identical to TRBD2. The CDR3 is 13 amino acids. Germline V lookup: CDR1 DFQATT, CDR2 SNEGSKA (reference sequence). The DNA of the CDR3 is TGCAGAGTACTAGCGGGGGACGTAGATACGCAGTATTTT. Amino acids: CRVLAGDVDTQYF.

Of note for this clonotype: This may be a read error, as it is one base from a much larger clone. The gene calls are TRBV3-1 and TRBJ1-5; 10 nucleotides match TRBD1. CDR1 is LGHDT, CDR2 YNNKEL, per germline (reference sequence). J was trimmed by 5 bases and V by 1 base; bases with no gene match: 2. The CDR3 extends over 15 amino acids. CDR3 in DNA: TGTGCCAGCAGCCAAGCCGGGACAGGGGATCAGCCCCAGCATTTT. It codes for CASSQAGTGDQPQHF.

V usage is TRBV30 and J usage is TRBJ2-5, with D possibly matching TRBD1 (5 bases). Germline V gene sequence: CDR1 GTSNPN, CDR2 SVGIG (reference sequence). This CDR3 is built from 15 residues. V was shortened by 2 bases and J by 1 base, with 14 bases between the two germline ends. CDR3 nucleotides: TGTGCCTGGAGTCTTGGGGCCCGAACCCAAGAGACCCAGTACTTC. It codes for CAWSLGARTQETQYF. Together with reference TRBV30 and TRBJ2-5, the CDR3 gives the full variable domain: SQTIHQWPATLVQPVGSPLSLECTVEGTSNPNLYWYRQAAGRGLQLLFYSVGIGQISSEVPQNLSASRPQDRQFILSSKKLLLSDSGFYLCAWSLGARTQETQYFGPGTRLLVL.

This CDR3 is CAIRTAWSGGAGEQFF. CDR3 sequence (DNA): TGTGCCATCAGGACCGCATGGAGCGGGGGGGCGGGTGAGCAGTTCTTC. The chain has TRBV10-3 and TRBJ2-1; 10 bases map to TRBD2. CDR1 is ENHRY and CDR2 is SYGVKD in the germline V gene. The trim removed 6 bases at V and 9 bases at J, leaving 14 bases unmatched. This CDR3 contains 16 residues.

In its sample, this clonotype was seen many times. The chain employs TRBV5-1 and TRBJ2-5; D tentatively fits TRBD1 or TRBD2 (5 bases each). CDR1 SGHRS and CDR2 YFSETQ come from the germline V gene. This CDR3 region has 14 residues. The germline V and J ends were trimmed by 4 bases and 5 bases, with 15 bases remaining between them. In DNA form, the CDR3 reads TGCGCCAGCAGCCGAGGTAGGGGCGGGGAGACCCAGTACTTC. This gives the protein CASSRGRGGETQYF.

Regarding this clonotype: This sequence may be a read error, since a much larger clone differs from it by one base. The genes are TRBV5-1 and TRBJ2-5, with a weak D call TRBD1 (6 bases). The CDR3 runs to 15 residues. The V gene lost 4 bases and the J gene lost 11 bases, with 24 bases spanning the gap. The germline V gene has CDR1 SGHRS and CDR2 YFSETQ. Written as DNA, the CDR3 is TGCGCCAGCAGCAAAGTTCCTAACAGGGAACATGAGCAGTACTTC. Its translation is CASSKVPNREHEQYF.

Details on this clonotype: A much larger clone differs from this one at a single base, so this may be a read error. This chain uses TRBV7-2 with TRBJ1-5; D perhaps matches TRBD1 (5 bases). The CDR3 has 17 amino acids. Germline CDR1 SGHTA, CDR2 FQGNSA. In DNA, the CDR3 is TGTGCCAGCAGCACGCGGGACTCCCCGGCCAGCAATCGGCCCCAGCATTTT. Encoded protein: CASSTRDSPASNRPQHF.

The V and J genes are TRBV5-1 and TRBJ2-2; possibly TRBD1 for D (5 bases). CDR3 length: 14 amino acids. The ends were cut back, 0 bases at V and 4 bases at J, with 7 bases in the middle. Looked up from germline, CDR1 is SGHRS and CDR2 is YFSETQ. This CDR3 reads CASSLDQGTGELFF. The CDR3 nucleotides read TGCGCCAGCAGCTTGGATCAGGGCACCGGGGAGCTGTTTTTT.

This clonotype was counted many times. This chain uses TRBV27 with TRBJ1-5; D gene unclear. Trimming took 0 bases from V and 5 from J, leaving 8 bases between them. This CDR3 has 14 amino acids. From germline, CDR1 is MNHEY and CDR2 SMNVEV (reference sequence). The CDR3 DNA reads TGTGCCAGCAGTTTATCGATCTTGGATCAGCCCCAGCATTTT. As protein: CASSLSILDQPQHF.

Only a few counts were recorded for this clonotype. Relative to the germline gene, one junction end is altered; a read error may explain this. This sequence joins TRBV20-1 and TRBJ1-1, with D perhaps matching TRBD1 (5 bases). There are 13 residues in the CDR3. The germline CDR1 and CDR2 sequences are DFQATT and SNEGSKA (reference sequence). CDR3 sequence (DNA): TGCAGTGCTACGACGGGGGGGAACGCTGAAGCTTTCTTT. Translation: CSATTGGNAEAFF.

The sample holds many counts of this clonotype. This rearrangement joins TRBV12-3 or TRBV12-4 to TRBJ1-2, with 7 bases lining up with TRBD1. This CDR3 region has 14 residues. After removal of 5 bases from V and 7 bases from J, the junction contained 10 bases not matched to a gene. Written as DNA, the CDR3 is TGTGCCAGCAGTCGACAGGGTAAGGACTCTGGCTACACCTTC. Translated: CASSRQGKDSGYTF.

Written as DNA, the CDR3 is TGTGCTGGCAGCTTGGACCGCAGGGGGCGCAACTATGGCTACACCTTC. Protein: CAGSLDRRGRNYGYTF. The chain has TRBV5-6 and TRBJ1-2, with 8 positions matching TRBD1. This CDR3 spans 16 amino acids. Per germline, CDR1 SGHDT and CDR2 YYEEEE.

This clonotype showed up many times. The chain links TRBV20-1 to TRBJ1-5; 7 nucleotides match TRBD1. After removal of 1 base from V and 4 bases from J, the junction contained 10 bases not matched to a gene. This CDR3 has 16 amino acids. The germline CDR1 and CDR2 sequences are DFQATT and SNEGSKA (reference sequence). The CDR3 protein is CSARGRSGTANQPQHF. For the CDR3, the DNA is TGCAGTGCTAGAGGAAGATCCGGGACAGCAAATCAGCCCCAGCATTTT.

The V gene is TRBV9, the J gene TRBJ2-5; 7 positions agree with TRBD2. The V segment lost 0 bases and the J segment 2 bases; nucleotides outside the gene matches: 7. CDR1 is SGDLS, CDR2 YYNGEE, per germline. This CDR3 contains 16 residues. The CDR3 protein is CASSVAWGGVQETQYF. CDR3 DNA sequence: TGTGCCAGCAGCGTAGCTTGGGGGGGGGTGCAAGAGACCCAGTACTTC. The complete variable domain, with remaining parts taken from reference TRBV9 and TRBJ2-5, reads DSGVTQTPKHLITATGQRVTLRCSPRSGDLSVYWYQQSLDQGLQFLIQYYNGEERAKGNILERFSAQQFPDLHSELNLSSLELGDSALYFCASSVAWGGVQETQYFGPGTRLLVL.

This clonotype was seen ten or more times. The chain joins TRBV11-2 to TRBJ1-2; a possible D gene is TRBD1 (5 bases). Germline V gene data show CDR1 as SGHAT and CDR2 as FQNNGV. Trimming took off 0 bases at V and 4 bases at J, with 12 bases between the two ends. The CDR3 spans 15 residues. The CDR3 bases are TGTGCCAGCAGCTTAGATCTGGGGGGTCTCTATGGCTACACCTTC. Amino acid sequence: CASSLDLGGLYGYTF.